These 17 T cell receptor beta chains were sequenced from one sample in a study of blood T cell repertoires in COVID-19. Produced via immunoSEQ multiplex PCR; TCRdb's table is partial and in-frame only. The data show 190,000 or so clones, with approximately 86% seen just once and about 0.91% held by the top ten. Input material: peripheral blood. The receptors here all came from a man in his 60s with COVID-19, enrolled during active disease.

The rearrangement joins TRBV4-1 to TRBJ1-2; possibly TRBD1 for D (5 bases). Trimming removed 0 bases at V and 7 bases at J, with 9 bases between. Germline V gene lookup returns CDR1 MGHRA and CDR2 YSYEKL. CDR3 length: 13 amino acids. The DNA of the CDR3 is TGCGCCAGCAGCCAAGAGAAGGGGCTTGGCTACACCTTC. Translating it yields CASSQEKGLGYTF.

The CDR3 spells CASSPRQGIYGYTF. The CDR3 region has the DNA TGTGCCAGCTCACCCAGACAGGGGATCTATGGCTACACCTTC. The V and J genes are TRBV18 and TRBJ1-2; 8 bases fit TRBD1. V lost 3 bases, J lost 4 bases, and 4 bases stayed unmatched. The germline V gene has CDR1 KGHSH and CDR2 LQKENI. The CDR3 runs 14 residues.

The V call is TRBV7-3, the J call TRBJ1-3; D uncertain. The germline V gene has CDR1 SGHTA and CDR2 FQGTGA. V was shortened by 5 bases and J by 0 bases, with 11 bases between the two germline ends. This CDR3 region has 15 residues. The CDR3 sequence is CASSLVPGSGNTIYF. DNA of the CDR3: TGTGCCAGCAGCCTTGTGCCCGGCTCTGGAAACACCATATATTTT. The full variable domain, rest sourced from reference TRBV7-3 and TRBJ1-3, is GAGVSQTPSNKVTEKGKYVELRCDPISGHTALYWYRQSLGQGPEFLIYFQGTGAADDSGLPNDRFFAVRPEGSVSTLKIQRTERGDSAVYLCASSLVPGSGNTIYFGEGSWLTVV.

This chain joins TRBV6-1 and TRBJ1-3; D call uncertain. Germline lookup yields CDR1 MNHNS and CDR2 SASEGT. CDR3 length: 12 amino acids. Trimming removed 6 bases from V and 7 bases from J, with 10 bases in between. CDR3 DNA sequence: TGTGCCAGCAGCGTCCTACCCAACACCATATATTTT. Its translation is CASSVLPNTIYF.

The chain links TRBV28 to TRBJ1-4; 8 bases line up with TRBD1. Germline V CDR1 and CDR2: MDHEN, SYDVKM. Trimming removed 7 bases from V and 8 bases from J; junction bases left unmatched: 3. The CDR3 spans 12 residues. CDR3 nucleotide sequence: TGTGCCAGCATCACAGGGGGGGAAAAACTGTTTTTT. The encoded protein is CASITGGEKLFF.

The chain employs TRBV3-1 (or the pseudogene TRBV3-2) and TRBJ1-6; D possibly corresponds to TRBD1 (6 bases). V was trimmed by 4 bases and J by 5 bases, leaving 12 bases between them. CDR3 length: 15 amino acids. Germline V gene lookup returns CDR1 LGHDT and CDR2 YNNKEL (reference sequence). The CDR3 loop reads CASSPRTANNSPLHF. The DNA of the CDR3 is TGTGCCAGCAGCCCCCGGACAGCCAATAATTCACCCCTCCACTTT.

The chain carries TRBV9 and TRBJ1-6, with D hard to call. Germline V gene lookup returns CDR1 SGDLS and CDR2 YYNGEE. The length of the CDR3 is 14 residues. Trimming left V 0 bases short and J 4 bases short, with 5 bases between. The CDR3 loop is CASSVEQYNSPLHF. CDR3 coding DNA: TGTGCCAGCAGCGTAGAACAGTATAATTCACCCCTCCACTTT.

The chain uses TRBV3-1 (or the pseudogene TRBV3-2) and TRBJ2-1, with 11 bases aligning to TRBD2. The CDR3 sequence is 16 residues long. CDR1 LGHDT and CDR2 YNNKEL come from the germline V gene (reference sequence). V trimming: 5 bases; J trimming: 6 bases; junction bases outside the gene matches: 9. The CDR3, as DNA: TGTGCCAGCAGCTACAACCGGCTAGCGGGAGGCAATGAGCAGTTCTTC. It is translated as CASSYNRLAGGNEQFF.

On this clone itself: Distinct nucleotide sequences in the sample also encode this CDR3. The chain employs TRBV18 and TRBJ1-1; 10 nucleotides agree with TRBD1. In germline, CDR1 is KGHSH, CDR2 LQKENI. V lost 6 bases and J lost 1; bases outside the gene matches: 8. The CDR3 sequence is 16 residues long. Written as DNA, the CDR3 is TGTGCCAGCTCGCCCCGACAGGGGGCGGAGAACACTGAAGCTTTCTTT. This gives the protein CASSPRQGAENTEAFF.

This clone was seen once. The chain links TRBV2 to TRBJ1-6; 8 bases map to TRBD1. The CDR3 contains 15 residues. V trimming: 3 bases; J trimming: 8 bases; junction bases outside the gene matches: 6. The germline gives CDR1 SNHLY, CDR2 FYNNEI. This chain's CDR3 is CASSDQTGGYSPLHF. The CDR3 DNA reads TGTGCCAGCAGTGACCAAACAGGGGGGTATTCACCCCTCCACTTT. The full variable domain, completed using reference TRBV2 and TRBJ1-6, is EPEVTQTPSHQVTQMGQEVILRCVPISNHLYFYWYRQILGQKVEFLVSFYNNEISEKSEIFDDQFSVERPDGSNFTLKIRSTKLEDSAMYFCASSDQTGGYSPLHFGNGTRLTVT.

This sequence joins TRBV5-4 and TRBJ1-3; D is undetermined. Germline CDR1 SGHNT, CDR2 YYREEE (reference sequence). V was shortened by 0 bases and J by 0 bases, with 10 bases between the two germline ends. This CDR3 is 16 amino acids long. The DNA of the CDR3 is TGTGCCAGCAGCTTGGGAAGTGGGAGCTCTGGAAACACCATATATTTT. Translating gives CASSLGSGSSGNTIYF.

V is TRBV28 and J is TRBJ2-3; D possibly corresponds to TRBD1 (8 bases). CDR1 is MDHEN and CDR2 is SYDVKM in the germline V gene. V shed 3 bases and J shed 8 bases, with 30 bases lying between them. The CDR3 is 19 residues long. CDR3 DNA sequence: TGTGCCAGCAGTTTCCAAAGGACAGGGAGCATGGGAGGGCCCGGTACGCAGTATTTT. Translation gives CASSFQRTGSMGGPGTQYF.

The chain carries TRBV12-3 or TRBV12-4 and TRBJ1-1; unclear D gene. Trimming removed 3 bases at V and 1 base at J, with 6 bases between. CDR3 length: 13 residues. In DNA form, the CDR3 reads TGTGCCAGCAGTTTTGCGGAGAACACTGAAGCTTTCTTT. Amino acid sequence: CASSFAENTEAFF.

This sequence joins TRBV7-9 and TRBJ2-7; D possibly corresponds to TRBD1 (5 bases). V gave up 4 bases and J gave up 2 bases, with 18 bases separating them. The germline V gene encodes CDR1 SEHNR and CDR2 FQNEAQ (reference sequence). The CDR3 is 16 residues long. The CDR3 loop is CASSSPRNLRAYEQYF. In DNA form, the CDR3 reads TGTGCCAGCAGCTCTCCACGAAACCTCAGGGCCTACGAGCAGTACTTC.

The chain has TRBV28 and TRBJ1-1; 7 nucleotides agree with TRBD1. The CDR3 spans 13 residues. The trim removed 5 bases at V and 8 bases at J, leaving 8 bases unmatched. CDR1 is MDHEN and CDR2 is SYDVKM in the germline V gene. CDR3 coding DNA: TGTGCCAGCAGTGGATATCGGGACAGCGAAGCTTTCTTT. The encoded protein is CASSGYRDSEAFF.

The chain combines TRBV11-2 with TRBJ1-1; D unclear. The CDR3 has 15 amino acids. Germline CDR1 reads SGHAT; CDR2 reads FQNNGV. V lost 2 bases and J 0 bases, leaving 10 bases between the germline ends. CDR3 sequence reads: CASSLSANMNTEAFF. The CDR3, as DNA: TGTGCCAGCAGCTTATCTGCAAACATGAACACTGAAGCTTTCTTT.

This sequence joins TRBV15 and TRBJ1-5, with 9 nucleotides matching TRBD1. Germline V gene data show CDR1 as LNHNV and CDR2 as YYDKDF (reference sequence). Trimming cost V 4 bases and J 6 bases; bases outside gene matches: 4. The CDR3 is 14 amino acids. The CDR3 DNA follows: TGTGCCACCAGCATGGACAGGGGTGGTCAGCCCCAGCATTTT. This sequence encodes CATSMDRGGQPQHF.